What follows is one TCR beta chain and its context. The antigen remains unidentified. This CDR3 has 11 amino acids. CDR1 and CDR2 (germline): MNHNS, SASEGT. V was pared by 2 bases and J by 8 bases, with 6 bases between. This sample was included in a study of T cells in localized non-small cell lung cancer. Study findings and constraints: Tumor showed lower T cell clonality than uninvolved adjacent lung, where it was highest.

Libraries were prepared by immunoSEQ multiplex PCR; TCRdb keeps only in-frame clonotypes and omits some of them. This sample has about 45,000 clones, with roughly 91% found just once. The genes are TRBV6-1 and TRBJ1-2; no definite D call. The clonotype comes from a woman aged 35-70 years with stage II lung adenocarcinoma. The specimen was PBMCs, collected before any cancer treatment. This CDR3 reads CASSELVGYTF. The CDR3 coding sequence is TGTGCCAGCAGTGAACTCGTAGGCTACACCTTC.